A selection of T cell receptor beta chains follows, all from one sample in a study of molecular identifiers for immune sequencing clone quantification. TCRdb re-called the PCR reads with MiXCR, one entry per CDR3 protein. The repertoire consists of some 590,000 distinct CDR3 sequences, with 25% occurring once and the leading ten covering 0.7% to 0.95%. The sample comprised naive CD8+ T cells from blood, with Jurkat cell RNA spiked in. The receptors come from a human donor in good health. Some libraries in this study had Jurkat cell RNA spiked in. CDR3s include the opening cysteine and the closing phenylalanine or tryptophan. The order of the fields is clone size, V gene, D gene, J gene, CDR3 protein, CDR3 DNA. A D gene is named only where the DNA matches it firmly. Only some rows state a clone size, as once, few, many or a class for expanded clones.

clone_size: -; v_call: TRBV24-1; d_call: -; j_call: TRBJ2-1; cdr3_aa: CATSDSVAGSYNEQFF; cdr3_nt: TGTGCCACCAGTGATTCGGTGGCGGGCTCCTACAATGAGCAGTTCTTC
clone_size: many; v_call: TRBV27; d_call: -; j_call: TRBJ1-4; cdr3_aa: CASREEGAPNEKLFF; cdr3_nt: TGTGCCAGCAGGGAGGAGGGAGCCCCAAATGAAAAACTGTTTTTT
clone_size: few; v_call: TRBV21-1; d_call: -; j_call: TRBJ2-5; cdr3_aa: CASSKCTSGATQYF; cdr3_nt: TGTGCCAGCAGCAAGTGTACTAGCGGGGCGACCCAGTACTTC
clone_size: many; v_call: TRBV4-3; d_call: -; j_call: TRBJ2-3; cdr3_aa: CASSQGPGLEDTQYF; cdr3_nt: TGCGCCAGCAGCCAGGGGCCTGGGTTGGAAGATACGCAGTATTTT
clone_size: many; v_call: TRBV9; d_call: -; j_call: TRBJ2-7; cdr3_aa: CASSVTQGGGIEQYF; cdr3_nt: TGTGCCAGCAGCGTAACTCAGGGTGGAGGGATCGAGCAGTACTTC
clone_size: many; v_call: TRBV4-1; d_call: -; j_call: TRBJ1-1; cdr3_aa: CASSQDPSSGTEAFF; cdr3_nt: TGCGCCAGCAGCCAAGATCCTTCTTCGGGCACTGAAGCTTTCTTT
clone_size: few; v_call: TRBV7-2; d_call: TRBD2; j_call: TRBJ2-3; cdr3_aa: CASRLTSGSLDTQYF; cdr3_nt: TGTGCCAGCAGATTAACGAGCGGGAGCTTAGATACGCAGTATTTT
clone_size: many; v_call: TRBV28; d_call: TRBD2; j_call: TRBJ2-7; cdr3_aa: CASSPGLAGAHEQYF; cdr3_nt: TGTGCCAGCAGTCCCGGACTAGCGGGAGCCCACGAGCAGTACTTC
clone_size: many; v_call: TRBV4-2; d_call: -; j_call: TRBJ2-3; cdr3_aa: CASGHTDTQYF; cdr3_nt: TGTGCCAGCGGCCACACTGATACGCAGTATTTT
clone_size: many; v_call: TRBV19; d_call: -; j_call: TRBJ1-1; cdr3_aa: CASNYENTEAFF; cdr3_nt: TGTGCCAGTAACTACGAGAACACTGAAGCTTTCTTT
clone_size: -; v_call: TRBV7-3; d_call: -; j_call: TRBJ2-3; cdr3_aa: CASSLKAMGDTQYF; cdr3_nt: TGTGCCAGCAGCTTAAAGGCCATGGGGGATACGCAGTATTTT
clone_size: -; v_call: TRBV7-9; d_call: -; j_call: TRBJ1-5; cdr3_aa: CASSSSDLSLGPQHF; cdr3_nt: TGTGCCAGCAGCTCCTCGGACCTATCCTTAGGGCCCCAGCATTTT
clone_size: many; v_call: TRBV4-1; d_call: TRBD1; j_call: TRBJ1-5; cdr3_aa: CASSQGPDGGGLGQPQHF; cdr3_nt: TGCGCCAGCAGCCAAGGCCCGGACGGAGGGGGCTTGGGTCAGCCCCAGCATTTT
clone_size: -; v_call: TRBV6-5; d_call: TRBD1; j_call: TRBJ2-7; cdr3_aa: CASSYDGQGTYAQYF; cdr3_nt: TGTGCCAGCAGTTACGATGGACAGGGCACCTACGCGCAGTACTTC
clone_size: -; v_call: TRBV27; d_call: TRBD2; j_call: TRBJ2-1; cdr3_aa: CASSVGLAGGDEQFF; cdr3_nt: TGTGCCAGCAGTGTAGGACTAGCGGGAGGCGATGAGCAGTTCTTC
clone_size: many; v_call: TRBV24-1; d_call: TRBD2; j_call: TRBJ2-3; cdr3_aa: CATSDPGLAADTQYF; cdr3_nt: TGTGCCACCAGTGATCCAGGACTAGCAGCCGATACGCAGTATTTT
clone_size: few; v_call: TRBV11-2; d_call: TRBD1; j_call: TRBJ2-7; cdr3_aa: CASSFTGGDEQYF; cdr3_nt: TGTGCCAGCAGCTTTACAGGGGGCGACGAGCAGTACTTC
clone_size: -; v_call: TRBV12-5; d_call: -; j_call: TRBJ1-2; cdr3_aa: CASGLERYGYTF; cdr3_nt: TGTGCTAGTGGTCTTGAACGCTATGGCTACACCTTC
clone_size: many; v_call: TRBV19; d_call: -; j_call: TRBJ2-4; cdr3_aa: CASIPTRGGAKNIQYF; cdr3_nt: TGTGCCAGTATCCCAACCCGGGGAGGCGCCAAAAACATTCAGTACTTC
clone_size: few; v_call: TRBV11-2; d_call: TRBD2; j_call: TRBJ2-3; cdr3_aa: CASSHKFSGGTTDTQYF; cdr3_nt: TGTGCCAGCAGCCATAAGTTTAGCGGGGGGACCACAGATACGCAGTATTTT
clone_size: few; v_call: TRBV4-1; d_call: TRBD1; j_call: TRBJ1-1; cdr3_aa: CASSQDPRTGLNTEAFF; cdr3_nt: TGCGCCAGCAGCCAAGATCCCCGGACAGGGCTGAACACTGAAGCTTTCTTT
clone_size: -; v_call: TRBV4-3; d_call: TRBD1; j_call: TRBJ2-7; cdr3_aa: CASSQETGTGGSYEQYF; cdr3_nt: TGCGCCAGCAGCCAAGAGACAGGGACAGGGGGTTCCTACGAGCAGTACTTC
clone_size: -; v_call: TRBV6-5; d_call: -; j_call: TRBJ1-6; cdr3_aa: CASSYYSTDPRHLISSYNSPLHF; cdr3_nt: TGTGCCAGCAGTTACTATTCGACGGATCCACGCCACCTGATAAGCTCCTATAATTCACCCCTCCACTTT
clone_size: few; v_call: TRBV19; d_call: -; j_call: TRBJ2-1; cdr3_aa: CASSIFPGLNNEQFF; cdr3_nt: TGTGCCAGTAGTATCTTCCCCGGGCTCAACAATGAGCAGTTCTTC
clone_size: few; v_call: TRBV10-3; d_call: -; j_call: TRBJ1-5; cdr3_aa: CAISVAGDQPQHF; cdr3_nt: TGTGCCATCAGTGTTGCAGGGGATCAGCCCCAGCATTTT
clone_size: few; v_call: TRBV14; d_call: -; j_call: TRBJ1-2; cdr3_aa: CASSQEWAGLNYGYTF; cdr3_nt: TGTGCCAGCAGCCAAGAATGGGCAGGTCTTAACTATGGCTACACCTTC
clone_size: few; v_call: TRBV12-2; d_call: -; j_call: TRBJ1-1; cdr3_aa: CASRPKPIMNTEAFF; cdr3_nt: TGTGCAAGTCGCCCTAAGCCGATTATGAACACTGAAGCTTTCTTT
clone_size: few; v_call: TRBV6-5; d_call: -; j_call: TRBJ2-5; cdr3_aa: CASSSMGLTLETQYF; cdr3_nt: TGTGCCAGCAGTTCCATGGGACTCACATTAGAGACCCAGTACTTC
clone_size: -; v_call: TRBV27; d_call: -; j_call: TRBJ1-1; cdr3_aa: CASSLVGWTEAFF; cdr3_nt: TGTGCCAGCAGTTTGGTGGGGTGGACTGAAGCTTTCTTT
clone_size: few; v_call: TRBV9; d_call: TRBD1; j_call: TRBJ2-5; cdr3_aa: CASSSGTGPETQYF; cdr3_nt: TGTGCCAGCAGCTCCGGGACAGGGCCAGAGACCCAGTACTTC
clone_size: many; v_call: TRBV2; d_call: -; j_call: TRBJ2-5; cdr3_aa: CASSVGVIETQYF; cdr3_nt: TGTGCCAGCAGTGTCGGGGTAATAGAGACCCAGTACTTC
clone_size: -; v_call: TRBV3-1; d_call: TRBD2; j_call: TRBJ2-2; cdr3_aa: CASSQDFQLAGSPGEPFF; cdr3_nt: TGTGCCAGCAGCCAAGATTTTCAACTAGCGGGGAGCCCCGGGGAGCCGTTTTTT
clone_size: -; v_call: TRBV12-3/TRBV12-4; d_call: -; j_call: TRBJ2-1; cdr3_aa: CAGILGDTDPGDGRFF; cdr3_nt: TGTGCCGGCATTCTCGGGGACACAGACCCCGGCGATGGGCGGTTCTTC
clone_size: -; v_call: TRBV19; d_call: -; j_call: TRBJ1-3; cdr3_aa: CASSLTARGNTIYF; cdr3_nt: TGTGCCAGTAGTCTGACAGCACGTGGAAACACCATATATTTT
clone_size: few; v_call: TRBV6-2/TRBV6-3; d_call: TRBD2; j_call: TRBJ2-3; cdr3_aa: CASSFSTSGGYTDTQYF; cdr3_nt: TGTGCCAGCAGTTTTTCAACTAGCGGGGGTTACACAGATACGCAGTATTTT
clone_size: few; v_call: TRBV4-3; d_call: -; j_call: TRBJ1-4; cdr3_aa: CASSQDQGENEKLFF; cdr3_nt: TGCGCCAGCAGCCAAGATCAGGGAGAAAATGAAAAACTGTTTTTT
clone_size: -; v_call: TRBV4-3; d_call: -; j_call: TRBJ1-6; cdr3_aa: CASSQTRGSPLHF; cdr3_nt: TGCGCCAGCAGCCAAACCCGGGGTTCACCCCTCCACTTT
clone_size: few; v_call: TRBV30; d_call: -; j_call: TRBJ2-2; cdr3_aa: CAWSVLLYSSEHTGELFF; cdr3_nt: TGTGCCTGGAGTGTATTATTGTATTCTAGCGAACACACCGGGGAGCTGTTTTTT
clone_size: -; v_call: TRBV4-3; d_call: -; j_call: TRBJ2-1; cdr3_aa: CASSQSLAYSSYNEQFF; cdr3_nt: TGCGCCAGCAGCCAGAGTTTAGCGTATAGCTCCTACAATGAGCAGTTCTTC
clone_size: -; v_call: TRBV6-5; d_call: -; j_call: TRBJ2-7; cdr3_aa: CASSYRDGLYEQYF; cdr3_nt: TGTGCCAGCAGTTACCGGGACGGGTTATACGAGCAGTACTTC
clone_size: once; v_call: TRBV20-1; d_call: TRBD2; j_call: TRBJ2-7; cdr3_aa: CSATGPGGDYDQYF; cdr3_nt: TGCAGTGCCACCGGGCCGGGGGGAGACTACGATCAGTACTTC
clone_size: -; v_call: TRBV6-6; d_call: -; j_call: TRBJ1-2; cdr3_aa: CASSYSPLGGYTF; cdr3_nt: TGTGCCAGCAGTTACAGCCCGCTGGGCGGCTACACCTTC
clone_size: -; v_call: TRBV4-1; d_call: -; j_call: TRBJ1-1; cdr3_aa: CASSRVGGDTEAFF; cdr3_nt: TGCGCCAGCAGCCGTGTGGGTGGGGACACTGAAGCTTTCTTT
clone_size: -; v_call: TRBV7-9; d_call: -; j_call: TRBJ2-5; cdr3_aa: CASSFFGGGEPQYF; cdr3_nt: TGTGCCAGCAGCTTTTTTGGAGGTGGCGAGCCCCAGTACTTC
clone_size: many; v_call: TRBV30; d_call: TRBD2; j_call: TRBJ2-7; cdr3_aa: CAWSDWEGPSYEQYF; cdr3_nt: TGTGCCTGGAGTGATTGGGAGGGTCCCTCCTACGAGCAGTACTTC
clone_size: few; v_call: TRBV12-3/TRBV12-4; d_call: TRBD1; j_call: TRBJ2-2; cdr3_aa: CASSGDRGLAGELFF; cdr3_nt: TGTGCCAGCAGTGGGGACAGGGGGCTCGCCGGGGAGCTGTTTTTT
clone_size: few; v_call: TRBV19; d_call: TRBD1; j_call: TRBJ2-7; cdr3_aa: CASSNKPGQVTYEQYF; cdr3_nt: TGTGCCAGTAGTAACAAGCCGGGACAGGTCACTTACGAGCAGTACTTC
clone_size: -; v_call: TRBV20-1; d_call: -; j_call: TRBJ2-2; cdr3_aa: CSARRSHGGELFF; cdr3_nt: TGCAGTGCTAGGCGGTCCCACGGCGGGGAGCTGTTTTTT
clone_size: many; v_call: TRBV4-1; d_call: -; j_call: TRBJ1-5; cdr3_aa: CASSQQTIRQQPQHF; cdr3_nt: TGCGCCAGCAGCCAACAGACAATCAGGCAACAGCCCCAGCATTTT
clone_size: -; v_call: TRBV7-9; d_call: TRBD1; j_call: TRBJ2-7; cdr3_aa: CASSFPNPGQGNYEQYF; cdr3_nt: TGTGCCAGCAGCTTCCCCAACCCGGGACAGGGCAACTACGAGCAGTACTTC
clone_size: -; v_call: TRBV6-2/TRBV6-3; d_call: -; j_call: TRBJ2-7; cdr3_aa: CATRTAYEQCF; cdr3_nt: TGTGCCACCAGGACAGCTTACGAGCAGTGCTTC
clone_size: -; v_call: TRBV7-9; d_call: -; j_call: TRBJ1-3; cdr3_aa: CASSTDGRNTIYF; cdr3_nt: TGTGCCAGCAGCACAGACGGGAGGAACACCATATATTTT
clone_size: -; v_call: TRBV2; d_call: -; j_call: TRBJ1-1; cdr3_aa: CASTKAGHAEALF; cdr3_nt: TGTGCCAGCACTAAGGCAGGCCACGCTGAAGCTCTCTTT
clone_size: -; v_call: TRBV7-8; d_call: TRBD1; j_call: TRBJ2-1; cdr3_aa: CASSLQGQGADIEQFF; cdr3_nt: TGTGCCAGCAGCTTACAAGGACAGGGGGCGGATATTGAGCAGTTCTTC
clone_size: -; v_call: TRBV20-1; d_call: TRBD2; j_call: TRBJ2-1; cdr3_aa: CSARDYPGASGTSTHEQFF; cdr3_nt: TGCAGTGCTAGAGATTACCCCGGGGCTAGCGGGACCAGTACCCATGAGCAGTTCTTC
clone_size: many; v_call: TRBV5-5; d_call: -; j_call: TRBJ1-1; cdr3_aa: CASSSLTGVNTEAFF; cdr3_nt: TGTGCCAGCAGCTCGCTGACAGGTGTGAACACTGAAGCTTTCTTT
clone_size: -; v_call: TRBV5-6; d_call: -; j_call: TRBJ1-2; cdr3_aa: CASSYTPGPRGYTF; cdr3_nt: TGTGCCAGCAGCTATACCCCGGGACCGAGGGGCTACACCTTC